The TCR beta chain under discussion was sequenced for a study of Graves' ophthalmopathy and Graves' hyperthyroidism. As the template, RNA transcripts were used to amplify TCR beta CDR3 regions. Second-round multiplex PCR came after a first-round RT-PCR that employed HTBI primers. One entry per CDR3 protein, called by TCRdb with MiXCR from the multiplex PCR reads. Of hundreds of thousands of distinct CDR3 sequences listed, around 50% were seen once; the top ten hold less than 60%. The starting material, about 9.9 ml of fresh peripheral blood, provided the PBMCs. Germline lookup yields CDR1 LNHNV and CDR2 YYDKDF (reference sequence). This CDR3 contains 16 residues. The ends were cut back, 3 bases at V and 2 bases at J, with 17 bases in the middle.

The chain couples TRBV15 to TRBJ2-7, with D uncertain. Sequencing was done on a sample of peripheral blood. This TCR came from an adult man with Graves' ophthalmopathy. The CDR3 region is CATSSPRTELAYEQYF. DNA of the CDR3: TGTGCCACCAGCAGTCCTAGGACGGAACTTGCCTACGAGCAGTACTTC. The full variable domain, rest sourced from reference TRBV15 and TRBJ2-7, is DAMVIQNPRYQVTQFGKPVTLSCSQTLNHNVMYWYQQKSSQAPKLLFHYYDKDFNNEADTPDNFQSRRPNTSFCFLDIRSPGLGDTAMYLCATSSPRTELAYEQYFGPGTRLTVT.